This T cell receptor (beta chain) was retrieved from a study of cytomegalovirus exposure and HLA in healthy donors. This CDR3 comprises 13 residues. V was cut by 2 bases and J by 6 bases, with 11 bases left in between. Germline V gene data show CDR1 as SGHVS and CDR2 as FQNEAQ. Both 60 Vbeta primers and 13 Jbeta primers went into the PCR. In the study's own analysis: In a later analysis, the count reached some 75 million unique TCR beta chains, with around 10 million shared. Libraries were prepared by immunoSEQ multiplex PCR; TCRdb keeps only in-frame clonotypes and omits some of them. Clonal size and the V and J genes are those of that table, whereas D and trimming came from the DNA. The table shows some 130,000 clones, with approximately 80% occurring only once.

This chain connects TRBV7-8 to TRBJ2-7; D gene uncertain. The sequenced sample consisted of PBMCs. This TCR came from a human donor in good health. The CDR3 DNA is TGTGCCAGCAGCTTATCCCCCCTCGGCGAGCAGTACTTC. Amino acid sequence: CASSLSPLGEQYF. The entire variable domain, with the rest obtained from reference TRBV7-8 and TRBJ2-7, is as follows: GAGVSQSPRYKVAKRGQDVALRCDPISGHVSLFWYQQALGQGPEFLTYFQNEAQLDKSGLPSDRFFAERPEGSVSTLKIQRTQQEDSAVYLCASSLSPLGEQYFGPGTRLTVT.